The sequence of this TCR beta chain was determined in a study of T cell repertoires in cytomegalovirus infection. TCRdb reprocessed the reads via MiXCR and lists one record per CDR3 protein. This sample has hundreds of thousands of distinct CDR3 sequences, with 9.6% found just once. V lost 3 bases and J 5 bases, leaving 13 bases between the germline ends. This CDR3 comprises 14 residues. From germline, CDR1 is SGHTA and CDR2 FQGNSA. This clonotype has ten or more counts. Sequenced: PBMCs. The TCR sequence derives from a human donor in good health (CMV status not recorded). Some clones in this sample may be carry-over from other donors' samples. The chain is built from TRBV7-2 and TRBJ2-5; either TRBD1 or TRBD2 may supply D (5 bases each). The CDR3 DNA sequence: TGTGCCAGCAGCTTGCCTACGGGGCGGGAGACCCAGTACTTC. This codes for CASSLPTGRETQYF.